The clone carrying this T cell receptor beta chain appeared a few times. PCR was performed a second time for roughly 7 to 11 cycles using a sample-barcoded 5' primer and a J-beta primer mix. TCRdb reprocessed the 5' RACE reads via MiXCR and lists one record per CDR3 protein. Of over a million distinct CDR3 sequences listed, around 40% are singletons. The record originates from a study of blood T cells in healthy people across ages. The V and J ends lost 4 bases and 3 bases, in that order; junction bases with no gene match: 7. The CDR3 sequence is 15 residues long. From germline, CDR1 is SGHRS and CDR2 YFSETQ.

Material for sequencing was blood. The V gene is TRBV5-1, the J gene TRBJ2-3; 8 nucleotides match TRBD1. The TCR originated in a young woman in good health. CDR3 DNA: TGCGCCAGCAGCGCCCACGACAGGGGTACAGATACGCAGTATTTT. This translates into CASSAHDRGTDTQYF.